This T cell receptor beta chain was captured in a study of siplizumab effects on memory and regulatory T cells. Study-level findings and limits: The apparent diversity of naive T cells exceeded that of memory cells, and naive T cells seemed to make a major contribution to the alloresponse. Sequences below about 10^-5 frequency were poorly captured, and few alloreactive clones mapped to unstimulated subsets.

In its sample, this clone ranks as medium-sized. The target antigen is unknown. Losses at the gene ends were 3 bases for V and 6 bases for J; bases not matched to a gene: 2. Germline loops: CDR1 SGHTA, CDR2 FQGNSA. This CDR3 has 13 residues. Sequencing used immunoSEQ multiplex PCR; TCRdb keeps in-frame clones, though not all of them. Here the sample spans around 100,000 clones, 80% to 95% being singletons. The source of this sequence is a human donor in good health. The specimen sequenced was CD4+ T cells sorted from blood. The chain links TRBV7-2 to TRBJ1-5; 7 nucleotides line up with TRBD1. The CDR3 spells CASSLTGLQPQHF. In DNA form, the CDR3 reads TGTGCCAGCAGCTTGACAGGGCTTCAGCCCCAGCATTTT.